The sequence of this TCR beta chain was determined in a study of coeliac disease. As for the study in general: Disease groups: newly diagnosed active, refractory type I, gluten-free-diet controlled. General study results and limits: In active celiac disease, intraepithelial and lamina propria TRB and TRG repertoires were less clonal than controls.

Turning to this clone: Its antigen is currently unknown.

Sequencing used one aliquot of 500,000 cells per fraction. Assay used: immunoSEQ multiplex PCR; TCRdb lists only in-frame clones, some missing. In the table there are 6,000 to 8,500 clones, about 63% of which are singletons. The CDR3 is 15 amino acids. The J segment lost 1 base and the V segment lost 6 bases, leaving 6 bases of the junction unmatched. CDR1 SQVTM and CDR2 ANQGSEA come from the germline V gene. Sequenced sample: lamina propria lymphocytes from the gut. The gene calls are TRBV29-1 and TRBJ2-7, with 13 positions matching TRBD2. The sequence derives from a young woman with active celiac disease. The CDR3: CSVGGTSGTSYEQYF. The DNA for the CDR3 is TGCAGCGTGGGGGGGACTAGCGGGACTTCCTACGAGCAGTACTTC.